Listed here are 7 T cell receptor beta chains from one sample, sequenced in a study of beta chain features in type 1 diabetes. Findings and caveats of the study: Significant though moderate, a shortening of TCRB CDR3s appeared in all four CD4+ subsets of Type 1 diabetes patients.

These receptors are not linked to any known antigen. Reverse transcribing all isolated RNA meant expressed TCRB transcripts were sequenced. The table came from immunoSEQ multiplex PCR; TCRdb's copy has only in-frame clones and leaves some out. The table shows around 100,000 clones, with under 30% occurring only once. Sequencing was carried out using central memory CD4+ T cells from blood. Every receptor here comes from a woman aged 18-29 years with type 1 diabetes.

J is TRBJ2-7 and V is TRBV4-1, with 14 bases identical to TRBD2. The CDR3 length is 17 residues. V shed 4 bases and J 5 bases; nucleotides not matched to a gene: 10. The germline V gene encodes CDR1 MGHRA and CDR2 YSYEKL. CDR3 nucleotides: TGCGCCAGCAGCCCGGTTGATATGGGACTAGCGGGAGACGAGCAGTACTTC. The encoded protein is CASSPVDMGLAGDEQYF.

The J gene is TRBJ2-7, the V gene TRBV30; the match to TRBD2 covers 11 bases. The CDR3 has 13 residues. The junction had 5 bases not matched to a gene; V was cut back by 4 bases and J by 6 bases. Germline assignment: CDR1 GTSNPN and CDR2 SVGIG (reference sequence). The CDR3 nucleotides read TGTGCCTGGAAAGGCCTAGCGGGAGGCGAGCAGTACTTC. Translating gives CAWKGLAGGEQYF.

The V call is TRBV5-4, the J call TRBJ1-2; D gene unclear. The V gene's germline CDR1 is SGHNT and CDR2 YYREEE (reference sequence). Trimming shortened V by 0 bases and J by 6 bases, and 6 bases separated the two germline ends. The CDR3 length is 12 residues. CDR3 bases: TGTGCCAGCAGCTTGGACAGAGATGGCTACACCTTC. This gives the protein CASSLDRDGYTF.

The J gene is TRBJ2-2, the V gene TRBV7-2; no clear D gene. Trimming removed 0 bases from V and 8 bases from J, with 7 bases in between. Per the germline V gene, CDR1 is SGHTA and CDR2 is FQGNSA. CDR3 length: 13 residues. CDR3 amino acids: CASSLALAGELFF. The CDR3 region has the DNA TGTGCCAGCAGCTTAGCCCTCGCGGGGGAGCTGTTTTTT.

This sequence joins TRBV19 and TRBJ2-3; 10 positions match TRBD1. V shed 4 bases and J 6 bases; nucleotides not matched to a gene: 7. CDR3 length: 15 amino acids. The germline V gene encodes CDR1 LNHDA and CDR2 SQIVND (reference sequence). The CDR3 DNA reads TGTGCCAGTAGTACGGGACAGGGGTTTGGGGATACGCAGTATTTT. It specifies CASSTGQGFGDTQYF. Full variable domain (remainder filled in from reference TRBV19 and TRBJ2-3): DGGITQSPKYLFRKEGQNVTLSCEQNLNHDAMYWYRQDPGQGLRLIYYSQIVNDFQKGDIAEGYSVSREKKESFPLTVTSAQKNPTAFYLCASSTGQGFGDTQYFGPGTRLTVL.

The chain combines TRBV4-3 with TRBJ1-4; possible D gene TRBD1, 6 bases. The CDR3 has 16 amino acids. V gave up 0 bases and J gave up 6 bases, with 14 bases separating them. From germline, CDR1 is LGHNA and CDR2 YSLEER. The CDR3 coding sequence is TGCGCCAGCAGCCAAGATACAGGGTTGGGGGATGAAAAACTGTTTTTT. This translates into CASSQDTGLGDEKLFF.

This chain uses TRBV4-3 with TRBJ1-2; TRBD1 is a possible D gene (5 bases). The germline gives CDR1 LGHNA, CDR2 YSLEER. The CDR3 is made up of 18 amino acids. Trimming left V 0 bases short and J 1 base short, with 18 bases between. The CDR3 nucleotides read TGCGCCAGCAGCCAAGATTACTTGGGGGGGTACTTTAACTATGGCTACACCTTC. Protein product: CASSQDYLGGYFNYGYTF.